This note documents a single TCR beta chain sequence. Its antigen remains unknown. The data were taken from a study of shared clonotypes between healthy human individuals. Study information: Donors were a couple of women and a few men aged 18 to 49. Study-level results: Blood was the sole source, and tissue repertoires probably differ. For naive CD4 cells, 5% to 6.5% of clonotypes were shared across several donors.

It was across several immunoSEQ plates that each subset's genomic DNA was evenly split. Using immunoSEQ multiplex PCR, the repertoire was profiled, and TCRdb retains in-frame clones only, with some absent. The sample has around 2.5 million clones; more than 85% are singletons. Germline CDR1 and CDR2: SGHRS and YFSETQ. Trimming took off 1 base at V and 3 bases at J, with 17 bases between the two ends. The length of the CDR3 is 16 residues. This sequence was found in a man in his late teens or twenties in good health. Some clones in this sample may be carry-over from other donors' samples. The chain combines TRBV5-1 with TRBJ2-7; D is possibly TRBD1 (5 bases). Specimen: naive CD4+ T cells from PBMCs. Subset reported: CD45RA+ positively selected. The CDR3 coding sequence is TGCGCCAGCAGCTTGTCCTTTGGCAGTCAGGGCTACGAGCAGTACTTC. This gives the protein CASSLSFGSQGYEQYF. Full variable domain (outside the CDR3, taken from reference TRBV5-1 and TRBJ2-7): KAGVTQTPRYLIKTRGQQVTLSCSPISGHRSVSWYQQTPGQGLQFLFEYFSETQRNKGNFPGRFSGRQFSNSRSEMNVSTLELGDSALYLCASSLSFGSQGYEQYFGPGTRLTVT.